This T cell receptor (beta chain) was retrieved from a study of T cell changes during pregnancy in multiple sclerosis. The CDR3 spans 14 residues. V was shortened by 4 bases and J by 1 base, with 5 bases between the two germline ends. Per the germline V gene, CDR1 is SGHDN and CDR2 is FVKESK. Only in-frame clones appear in the TCRdb table, and some are missing; sequencing was by immunoSEQ multiplex PCR. This sample has 40,000 to 60,000 clones, with around 90% found just once. This sequence originates from a female donor with multiple sclerosis, enrolled in a pregnancy study. Source: CD4+ T cells from peripheral blood mononuclear cells, taken in the third trimester of pregnancy. V is TRBV14 and J is TRBJ2-6; D not resolved. CDR3 in DNA: TGTGCCAGCAGCCTATTTTCTGGGGCCAACGTCCTGACTTTC. Protein: CASSLFSGANVLTF. Looking up the rest from reference TRBV14 and TRBJ2-6 gives the full variable domain: EAGVTQFPSHSVIEKGQTVTLRCDPISGHDNLYWYRRVMGKEIKFLLHFVKESKQDESGMPNNRFLAERTGGTYSTLKVQPAELEDSGVYFCASSLFSGANVLTFGAGSRLTVL.